This T cell receptor beta chain comes out of a study of Graves' ophthalmopathy and Graves' hyperthyroidism. Looking at the study overall: There was a collection of peripheral blood at initial diagnosis, before any treatment.

Whole-study findings and limits: Thyroid clonotypes that were expanded above 0.001 frequency mostly also appeared in blood.

To note about this clonotype: Its antigen is as yet unknown.

Trimming stripped 7 bases from V and 5 bases from J, with 20 bases between. The CDR3 loop spans 15 amino acids. Germline CDR1 PRHDT, CDR2 FYEKMQ (reference sequence). Uncontrolled infections, pregnancy, lactation or other autoimmune diseases led to patient exclusion. Amplifying from RNA transcripts, the study obtained TCR beta CDR3 regions. RT-PCR in the first round used HTBI primers; a second-round multiplex PCR followed. TCRdb recomputed calls from the multiplex PCR reads with MiXCR, one row per CDR3 protein. Found here are 650,000 to 900,000 distinct CDR3 sequences, about 44% of them singletons; the top ten hold about 40%.

The chain joins TRBV13 to TRBJ1-1; D might be TRBD1 (5 bases). Sequencing was performed on peripheral blood. The TCR originated in an adult man with Graves' ophthalmopathy. The DNA of the CDR3 is TGTGCCAGCACACAATTGGGGACGGCGAAGACTGAAGCTTTCTTT. Its translation is CASTQLGTAKTEAFF.